The present T cell receptor beta chain was sequenced within a study of cytomegalovirus exposure and HLA in healthy donors. Study-level points and caveats: The likely origin of a cluster of highly shared sequence variants was a sequencing artifact. A link between a missense DCLRE1C variant and TCR beta V- and J-gene trimming emerged from a later analysis. From TCR beta sequences, most subjects' HLA-A and HLA-B alleles were reportedly predicted accurately. The number of N-insertions in an Asian-associated ancestry cluster was reportedly below the roughly 700-donor mean in a later analysis.

A word on this clone: Its antigen remains unknown.

The PCR had 60 Vbeta and 13 Jbeta primers. Sequencing was performed with immunoSEQ multiplex PCR; in TCRdb, only in-frame clones are kept and a portion is missing. The top ten clones hold 2.4% of a sample with about 78,000 clones, roughly 80% of them seen once. Germline loops: CDR1 GTSNPN, CDR2 SVGIG (reference sequence). Deletions cut 3 bases from V and 1 base from J, with 13 bases between. The CDR3 loop spans 14 amino acids. This clonotype was obtained from a woman between 50 and 59 years old in good health and CMV-seronegative. This chain uses TRBV30 with TRBJ2-7; possible D gene TRBD2, 6 bases. The specimen sequenced was PBMCs. The DNA for the CDR3 is TGTGCCTGGAGACCCGGGAGCGATTCCTACGAGCAGTACGTC. Residues: CAWRPGSDSYEQYV.